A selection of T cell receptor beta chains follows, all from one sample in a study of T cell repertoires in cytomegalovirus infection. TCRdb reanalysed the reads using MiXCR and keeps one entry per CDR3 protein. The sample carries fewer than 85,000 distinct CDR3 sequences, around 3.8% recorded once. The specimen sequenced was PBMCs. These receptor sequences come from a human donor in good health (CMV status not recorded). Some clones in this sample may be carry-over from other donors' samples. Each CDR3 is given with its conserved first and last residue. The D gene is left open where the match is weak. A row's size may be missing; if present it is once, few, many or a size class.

CDR3aa: CASSQHPDRGLRETQYF
CDR3nt: TGTGCCAGCAGCCAACACCCGGACAGGGGGCTGCGAGAGACCCAGTACTTC
d_gene: TRBD1
abundance: many
j_gene: TRBJ2-5
v_gene: TRBV7-2

CDR3aa: CASRNRDSNYGYTF
CDR3nt: TGTGCCAGCAGAAACCGGGACAGCAACTATGGCTACACCTTC
d_gene: TRBD1
abundance: few
j_gene: TRBJ1-2
v_gene: TRBV7-4

CDR3aa: CASSLWDTQYF
CDR3nt: TGTGCCAGCAGCCTATGGGATACGCAGTATTTT
d_gene: NA
abundance: many
j_gene: TRBJ2-3
v_gene: TRBV7-2

CDR3aa: CASSLGSGYQETQYF
CDR3nt: TGTGCCAGCAGCTTGGGAAGCGGGTACCAAGAGACCCAGTACTTC
d_gene: NA
abundance: many
j_gene: TRBJ2-5
v_gene: TRBV7-2

CDR3aa: CASSSTFIQYF
CDR3nt: TGTGCCAGCAGCTCCACCTTCATTCAGTACTTC
d_gene: NA
abundance: NA
j_gene: TRBJ2-4
v_gene: TRBV7-2

CDR3aa: CASNHGVTGELFF
CDR3nt: TGTGCCAGTAATCATGGAGTCACCGGGGAGCTGTTTTTT
d_gene: NA
abundance: many
j_gene: TRBJ2-2
v_gene: TRBV19

CDR3aa: CASRESSGRGIQYF
CDR3nt: TGTGCCAGCAGAGAATCTAGCGGAAGGGGCATTCAGTACTTC
d_gene: TRBD2
abundance: many
j_gene: TRBJ2-4
v_gene: TRBV7-8

CDR3aa: CASSETSGSSYEQYF
CDR3nt: TGTGCCAGCAGCGAAACTAGCGGGAGTAGTTACGAGCAGTACTTC
d_gene: TRBD2
abundance: many
j_gene: TRBJ2-7
v_gene: TRBV7-9

CDR3aa: CATSRNKRTSGGNEQFF
CDR3nt: TGTGCCACCAGCAGAAATAAGAGAACTAGCGGGGGGAATGAGCAGTTCTTC
d_gene: TRBD2
abundance: NA
j_gene: TRBJ2-1
v_gene: TRBV15

CDR3aa: CASSFALASVQGNTEAFF
CDR3nt: TGTGCCAGCAGCTTCGCCCTAGCCTCCGTACAGGGGAACACTGAAGCTTTCTTT
d_gene: NA
abundance: many
j_gene: TRBJ1-1
v_gene: TRBV7-8

CDR3aa: CASSYGQPFGNEQFF
CDR3nt: TGTGCCAGCAGCTACGGACAGCCCTTTGGGAATGAGCAGTTCTTC
d_gene: NA
abundance: few
j_gene: TRBJ2-1
v_gene: TRBV7-6

CDR3aa: CASSLRAGRGPEQYF
CDR3nt: TGTGCCAGCAGCTTACGGGCAGGGAGGGGGCCCGAGCAGTACTTC
d_gene: NA
abundance: NA
j_gene: TRBJ2-7
v_gene: TRBV7-2

CDR3aa: CASSRWEQLYEQYF
CDR3nt: TGTGCCAGCAGCAGATGGGAACAGCTTTACGAGCAGTACTTC
d_gene: NA
abundance: NA
j_gene: TRBJ2-7
v_gene: TRBV11-3

CDR3aa: CASSLRADFNQPQHF
CDR3nt: TGTGCCAGCAGCTTACGGGCAGACTTCAATCAGCCCCAGCATTTT
d_gene: NA
abundance: many
j_gene: TRBJ1-5
v_gene: TRBV7-2

CDR3aa: CASSLVGLAGVGYYEQYF
CDR3nt: TGTGCCAGCAGCTTAGTCGGACTAGCGGGGGTGGGGTATTACGAGCAGTACTTC
d_gene: TRBD2
abundance: many
j_gene: TRBJ2-7
v_gene: TRBV7-2

CDR3aa: CASSWRAEETQYF
CDR3nt: TGTGCCAGCAGCTGGAGGGCAGAAGAGACCCAGTACTTC
d_gene: NA
abundance: many
j_gene: TRBJ2-5
v_gene: TRBV7-2

CDR3aa: CASTQGRGEGRDEQFF
CDR3nt: TGTGCCAGCACCCAAGGTAGGGGGGAGGGCCGTGATGAGCAGTTCTTC
d_gene: NA
abundance: many
j_gene: TRBJ2-1
v_gene: TRBV11-3

CDR3aa: CASRAGGYNEQFF
CDR3nt: TGTGCCAGCAGGGCGGGGGGTTACAATGAGCAGTTCTTC
d_gene: TRBD2
abundance: many
j_gene: TRBJ2-1
v_gene: TRBV6-1

CDR3aa: CSARGTGYTGELFF
CDR3nt: TGCAGTGCTAGAGGAACAGGCTACACCGGGGAGCTGTTTTTT
d_gene: NA
abundance: NA
j_gene: TRBJ2-2
v_gene: TRBV20-1

CDR3aa: CASSLATRFTDTQYF
CDR3nt: TGTGCCAGCAGCTTAGCCACGCGTTTCACAGATACGCAGTATTTT
d_gene: NA
abundance: many
j_gene: TRBJ2-3
v_gene: TRBV7-6

CDR3aa: CASSPLTAGQYEQYF
CDR3nt: TGTGCCAGCAGCCCTCTTACCGCCGGCCAGTACGAGCAGTACTTC
d_gene: NA
abundance: many
j_gene: TRBJ2-7
v_gene: TRBV7-2

CDR3aa: CASSTDRGSEAFF
CDR3nt: TGTGCCAGCAGCACGGACAGGGGATCTGAAGCTTTCTTT
d_gene: TRBD1
abundance: many
j_gene: TRBJ1-1
v_gene: TRBV7-2

CDR3aa: CASSRGPSEQYF
CDR3nt: TGTGCCAGCAGCCGGGGCCCCTCCGAGCAGTACTTC
d_gene: NA
abundance: many
j_gene: TRBJ2-7
v_gene: TRBV11-2

CDR3aa: CASSGRKGLKLGTQYF
CDR3nt: TGTGCCAGCAGCGGCAGGAAGGGACTAAAGCTTGGGACCCAGTACTTC
d_gene: TRBD2
abundance: many
j_gene: TRBJ2-5
v_gene: TRBV7-2

CDR3aa: CASSPRRETLAKNIQYF
CDR3nt: TGTGCCAGCAGTCCCCGGAGGGAGACTCTAGCCAAAAACATTCAGTACTTC
d_gene: NA
abundance: many
j_gene: TRBJ2-4
v_gene: TRBV27

CDR3aa: CASSAGTGGIDTQYF
CDR3nt: TGTGCCAGCAGCGCCGGGACAGGGGGCATAGATACGCAGTATTTT
d_gene: TRBD1
abundance: many
j_gene: TRBJ2-3
v_gene: TRBV7-2

CDR3aa: CASSRGGTWETQYF
CDR3nt: TGTGCCAGCAGCCGAGGGGGGACTTGGGAGACCCAGTACTTC
d_gene: NA
abundance: many
j_gene: TRBJ2-5
v_gene: TRBV11-2

CDR3aa: CASSLSGVQPQHF
CDR3nt: TGTGCCAGCAGTTTATCAGGGGTCCAGCCCCAGCATTTT
d_gene: NA
abundance: many
j_gene: TRBJ1-5
v_gene: TRBV12-3/TRBV12-4

CDR3aa: CASGLGGTSGVRETQYF
CDR3nt: TGTGCTAGTGGTTTGGGGGGGACTAGCGGGGTAAGGGAGACCCAGTACTTC
d_gene: TRBD2
abundance: many
j_gene: TRBJ2-5
v_gene: TRBV12-5

CDR3aa: CASSYPLGTSVLNEQFF
CDR3nt: TGTGCCAGCAGCTACCCACTCGGGACTAGTGTGTTGAATGAGCAGTTCTTC
d_gene: TRBD2
abundance: many
j_gene: TRBJ2-1
v_gene: TRBV7-8

CDR3aa: CASSLELTGDEQFF
CDR3nt: TGTGCCAGCAGCTTAGAACTGACAGGGGATGAGCAGTTCTTC
d_gene: TRBD1
abundance: many
j_gene: TRBJ2-1
v_gene: TRBV7-8

CDR3aa: CASSVRGYSNQPQHF
CDR3nt: TGTGCCAGCAGCGTCCGGGGATATAGCAATCAGCCCCAGCATTTT
d_gene: NA
abundance: many
j_gene: TRBJ1-5
v_gene: TRBV7-2

CDR3aa: CASSYGGRTSNEQFF
CDR3nt: TGTGCCAGCAGTTACGGCGGGAGGACGTCCAATGAGCAGTTCTTC
d_gene: TRBD2
abundance: many
j_gene: TRBJ2-1
v_gene: TRBV6-6

CDR3aa: CASSEGLAGGGEQFF
CDR3nt: TGTGCCAGCAGCGAGGGACTAGCGGGGGGGGGTGAGCAGTTCTTC
d_gene: TRBD2
abundance: many
j_gene: TRBJ2-1
v_gene: TRBV27

CDR3aa: CASRAADYIFGYTF
CDR3nt: TGTGCCAGCCGAGCCGCCGACTATATTTTTGGCTACACCTTC
d_gene: NA
abundance: many
j_gene: TRBJ1-2
v_gene: TRBV7-2

CDR3aa: CASRTTLNTEAFF
CDR3nt: TGTGCCAGCAGAACTACTCTGAACACTGAAGCTTTCTTT
d_gene: NA
abundance: many
j_gene: TRBJ1-1
v_gene: TRBV11-2